The 17 T cell receptor beta chains below were found in one sample sequenced in a study of blood T cells in healthy people across ages. Then a second PCR, running roughly 6 to 12 cycles, was carried out with a sample-barcoded 5' primer and a J-beta primer mix. TCRdb re-called the 5' RACE reads with MiXCR, one entry per CDR3 protein. The table lists 1,500,000 or so distinct CDR3 sequences, approximately 39% of them singletons, with under 5% in the top ten. The specimen sequenced was blood. The receptors were sampled from a woman between 18 and 29 years old in good health.

This rearrangement joins TRBV6-6 to TRBJ2-5; TRBD2 matches at 10 bases. V shed 2 bases and J 5 bases; nucleotides not matched to a gene: 8. The germline V gene encodes CDR1 MNHNY and CDR2 SVGAGI (reference sequence). The CDR3 extends over 16 amino acids. The CDR3 region has the DNA TGTGCCAGCAGTTACCCCCTAGCGGGAGTCGTGGAGACCCAGTACTTC. Translated: CASSYPLAGVVETQYF.

CDR3 sequence: CSAGTGFFAEAFF. DNA for the CDR3: TGCAGCGCCGGGACAGGGTTTTTCGCTGAAGCTTTCTTT. The chain has TRBV29-1 and TRBJ1-1; 9 nucleotides line up with TRBD1. The CDR3 runs 13 residues. CDR1 is SQVTM, CDR2 ANQGSEA, per germline. J was trimmed by 6 bases and V by 7 bases; bases with no gene match: 9.

The chain couples TRBV6-2 or TRBV6-3 to TRBJ2-1; tentatively, D is TRBD1 (5 bases). The CDR3 is 14 residues long. Trimming stripped 6 bases from V and 3 bases from J, with 12 bases between. CDR1 is MNHEY and CDR2 is SVGEGT in the germline V gene. The CDR3 DNA reads as TGTGCCAGCAGACAAGGGGTCCTCTACAATGAGCAGTTCTTC. It encodes CASRQGVLYNEQFF.

The chain couples TRBV7-2 to TRBJ2-3; 10 bases line up with TRBD2. The CDR3 contains 17 residues. Germline loops: CDR1 SGHTA, CDR2 FQGNSA. The J segment lost 2 bases and the V segment lost 4 bases, leaving 9 bases of the junction unmatched. The CDR3, as DNA: TGTGCCAGCAGCTCCCCCCTAGCGGGGGAGTTCACAGATACGCAGTATTTT. Protein: CASSSPLAGEFTDTQYF.

The rearrangement links TRBV12-3 or TRBV12-4 to TRBJ1-5, with 7 bases matching TRBD1. V was clipped by 7 bases and J by 2 bases; unmatched bases: 11. The CDR3 sequence is 16 residues long. This CDR3 is CASTVGAGGGNQPQHF. As DNA, the CDR3 is TGTGCCAGCACCGTGGGTGCAGGGGGTGGCAATCAGCCCCAGCATTTT.

About this clonotype: One junction end disagrees with the germline gene, perhaps due to a read error. This rearrangement joins TRBV20-1 to TRBJ1-1, with a tentative D call TRBD1 (6 bases). This CDR3 region has 16 residues. Germline CDR1 and CDR2: DFQATT and SNEGSKA (reference sequence). The CDR3 protein is CSARPSGTRMNTEAFF. CDR3 sequence (DNA): TGCAGTGCTAGGCCTTCCGGGACACGGATGAACACTGAGGCTTTCTTT.

The chain carries TRBV5-5 and TRBJ2-4; 10 bases fit TRBD2. Trimming at V came to 4 bases and at J to 0 bases, leaving 7 bases not matched to a gene. The CDR3 runs 17 residues. Germline CDR1 is SGHKS and CDR2 is YYEKEE (reference sequence). CDR3 DNA sequence: TGTGCCAGCAGCCCGCTAGCGGGGGTACTAGCCAAAAACATTCAGTACTTC. Translating it yields CASSPLAGVLAKNIQYF.

V is TRBV7-2 and J is TRBJ2-7; 7 bases are shared with TRBD1. Germline assignment: CDR1 SGHTA and CDR2 FQGNSA. The CDR3 covers 14 residues. V lost 5 bases and J lost 5; bases outside the gene matches: 9. CDR3 sequence: CASSRQGNLDEQYF. CDR3 DNA sequence: TGTGCCAGCAGCCGACAGGGTAATCTGGACGAGCAGTACTTC.

V gene TRBV4-1 combines with J gene TRBJ2-5, with D maybe TRBD2 (5 bases). Judging by the DNA end, TRBJ2-7 fits better; the J call may be wrong. CDR3 length: 17 residues. The germline gives CDR1 MGHRA, CDR2 YSYEKL. As DNA, the CDR3 is TGCGCCAGCAGCCAAGAAGTAACGACTACTTCTTCGTACGAGCAGTACTTC. It encodes CASSQEVTTTSSYEQYF.

Notes on this clonotype: The junction differs from germline at one of its ends, possibly a read error. This sequence joins TRBV9 and TRBJ2-4, with D hard to call. The CDR3 covers 14 residues. Germline-derived CDR1 and CDR2 are SGDLS and YYNGEE. CDR3 coding DNA: TGTGCCGGCAGCGTAGATAACAGAAAAAACATTCAGTACTTC. This codes for CAGSVDNRKNIQYF.

V and J are TRBV6-1 and TRBJ2-5; the match to TRBD1 covers 9 bases. V lost 3 bases to trimming and J lost 5 bases; unmatched junction nucleotides: 7. Germline-derived CDR1 and CDR2 are MNHNS and SASEGT. CDR3 length equals 15 residues. The CDR3 spells CASSELDRGLETQYF. For the CDR3, the DNA is TGTGCCAGCAGTGAGTTGGACAGGGGTTTGGAGACCCAGTACTTC.

The rearrangement joins TRBV4-1 to TRBJ2-7; 10 bases are a match to TRBD1. From germline, CDR1 is MGHRA and CDR2 YSYEKL. V was clipped by 1 base and J by 7 bases; unmatched bases: 13. This CDR3 has 17 residues. The CDR3 protein is CASSQAPGQGTLNEQYF. In nucleotides, the CDR3 is TGCGCCAGCAGCCAAGCCCCGGGACAGGGGACCTTAAATGAGCAGTACTTC.

The chain joins TRBV11-1 to TRBJ2-1; D remains ambiguous. V shed 3 bases and J shed 1 base, with 13 bases lying between them. Germline CDR1 is SGHAT and CDR2 is FQDESV (reference sequence). There are 16 residues in the CDR3. The CDR3 coding sequence is TGTGCCAGCAGCTTCTCTTTCGGGCGATCCTACAATGAGCAGTTCTTC. It translates to CASSFSFGRSYNEQFF. Using reference TRBV11-1 and TRBJ2-1 for the parts outside the CDR3, the full variable domain is EAEVAQSPRYKITEKSQAVAFWCDPISGHATLYWYRQILGQGPELLVQFQDESVVDDSQLPKDRFSAERLKGVDSTLKIQPAELGDSAMYLCASSFSFGRSYNEQFFGPGTRLTVL.

V and J are TRBV7-2 and TRBJ1-1, with no clear D. With 1 base removed from V and 6 bases from J, the gap between germline ends came to 18 bases. The CDR3 runs to 16 residues. Germline CDR1 is SGHTA and CDR2 is FQGNSA. The CDR3 loop reads CASSLGGGIAEAEAFF. For the CDR3, the DNA is TGTGCCAGCAGCTTAGGGGGAGGGATCGCTGAAGCTGAAGCTTTCTTT.

This clonotype has just a few counts. The chain links TRBV7-2 to TRBJ2-6; D possibly uses TRBD1 or TRBD2 (5 bases each). Germline V gene sequence: CDR1 SGHTA, CDR2 FQGNSA. Trimming took off 5 bases at V and 3 bases at J, with 17 bases between the two ends. CDR3 size: 17 residues. CDR3 DNA: TGTGCCAGCAGCCTTAGTGCTACTAGGGGTGGGGCCAACGTCCTGACTTTC. It specifies CASSLSATRGGANVLTF.

The chain couples TRBV20-1 to TRBJ1-1; maybe TRBD1 (5 bases). The CDR3 contains 12 residues. Germline CDR1 reads DFQATT; CDR2 reads SNEGSKA (reference sequence). V was clipped by 8 bases and J by 1 base, with 11 bases between them. The CDR3 region has the DNA TGCAGTACCCTCGGGACGAACACTGAAGCTTTCTTT. Amino acids: CSTLGTNTEAFF.

The rearrangement uses TRBV6-6 and TRBJ2-1; tentative D call: TRBD2 (6 bases). The CDR3 runs to 16 residues. Trimming cost V 6 bases and J 0 bases, with 15 bases left between them. Germline V gene data show CDR1 as MNHNY and CDR2 as SVGAGI (reference sequence). The chain's CDR3 is CASSPRGGYSYNEQFF. CDR3 nucleotides: TGTGCCAGCAGCCCTCGGGGAGGCTACTCCTACAATGAGCAGTTCTTC.